This T cell receptor (beta chain) was retrieved from a study of T cell changes during pregnancy in multiple sclerosis. The CDR3 runs 12 residues. V lost 7 bases to trimming and J lost 8 bases, with 14 bases between them. The germline gives CDR1 MNHEY, CDR2 SVGAGI. Some clones are missing from TCRdb's copy, which holds only in-frame ones; the method was immunoSEQ multiplex PCR. The profile covers over 90,000 clones, with about 90% appearing a single time and 0.75% to 0.95% taken by the ten largest. The sequenced sample was peripheral blood, obtained after pregnancy. The origin of this receptor is a female donor with multiple sclerosis, enrolled in a pregnancy study. The chain links TRBV6-5 to TRBJ1-1; a weak D match, TRBD1 (5 bases). This CDR3 reads CASTPGGIEAFF. The CDR3 nucleotides read TGTGCCAGCACCCCGGGGGGAATCGAAGCTTTCTTT.